This TCR beta chain appears in the sequencing data of a study of PD-L1 blockade in urothelial cancer. Study as a whole: Atezolizumab 1,200 mg was given intravenously every 3 weeks, starting 2014. Males with urothelial cancer arising in the bladder constituted about 90% of the roughly 29 patients. Investigators checked blood 3 weeks (second dose) and 6 weeks after treatment start.

Some clones are missing from TCRdb's copy, which holds only in-frame ones; the method was immunoSEQ multiplex PCR. The sample records 100,000 to 150,000 clones, approximately 85% being singletons. Time point specified: peripheral blood 6 weeks after treatment start. Sampling of each patient yielded between 1 and 8 specimens, collected pretreatment and on-treatment. The CDR3 is 16 amino acids. The V and J ends lost 4 bases and 8 bases, in that order; junction bases with no gene match: 14. Looked up from germline, CDR1 is MGHRA and CDR2 is YSYEKL. The gene calls are TRBV4-1 and TRBJ2-1, with 7 bases lining up with TRBD2. This TCR derives from a man aged 45-65 years with urothelial cancer. Sample: PBMCs, taken around atezolizumab (anti-PD-L1) treatment. Written as DNA, the CDR3 is TGCGCCAGCAGCCGGGTCCGGGGAGGGCCTTTCTATGAGCAGTTCTTC. It specifies CASSRVRGGPFYEQFF.